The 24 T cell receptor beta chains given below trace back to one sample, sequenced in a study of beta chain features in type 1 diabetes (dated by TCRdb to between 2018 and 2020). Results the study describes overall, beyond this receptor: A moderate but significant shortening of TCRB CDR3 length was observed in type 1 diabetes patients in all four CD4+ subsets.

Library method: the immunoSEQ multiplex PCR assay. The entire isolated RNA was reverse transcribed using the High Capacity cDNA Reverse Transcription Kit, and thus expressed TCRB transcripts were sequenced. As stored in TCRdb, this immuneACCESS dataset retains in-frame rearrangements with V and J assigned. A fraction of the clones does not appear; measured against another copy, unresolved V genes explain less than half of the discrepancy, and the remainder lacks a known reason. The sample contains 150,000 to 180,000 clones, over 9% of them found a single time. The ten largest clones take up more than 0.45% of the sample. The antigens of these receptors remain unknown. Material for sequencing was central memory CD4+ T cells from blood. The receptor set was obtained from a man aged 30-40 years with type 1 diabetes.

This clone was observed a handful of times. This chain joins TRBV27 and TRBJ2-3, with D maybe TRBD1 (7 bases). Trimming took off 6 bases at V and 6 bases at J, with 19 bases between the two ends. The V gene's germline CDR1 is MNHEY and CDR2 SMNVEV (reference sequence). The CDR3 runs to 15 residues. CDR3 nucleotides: TGTGCCAGCAGCTTCCTCGGAGGGGGCCTGGATACGCAGTATTTT. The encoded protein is CASSFLGGGLDTQYF.

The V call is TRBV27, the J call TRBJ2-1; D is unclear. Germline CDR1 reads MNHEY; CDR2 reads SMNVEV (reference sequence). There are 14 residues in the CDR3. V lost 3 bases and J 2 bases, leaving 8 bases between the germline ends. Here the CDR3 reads CASSFGETYNEQFF. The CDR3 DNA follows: TGTGCCAGCAGTTTCGGAGAGACCTACAATGAGCAGTTCTTC.

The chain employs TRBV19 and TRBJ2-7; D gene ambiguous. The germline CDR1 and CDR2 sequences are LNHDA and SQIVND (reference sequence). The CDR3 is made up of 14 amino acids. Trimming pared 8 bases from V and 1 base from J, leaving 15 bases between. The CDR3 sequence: CASSRKRGSYEQYF. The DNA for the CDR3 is TGTGCCAGTTCCCGGAAACGAGGATCCTACGAGCAGTACTTC.

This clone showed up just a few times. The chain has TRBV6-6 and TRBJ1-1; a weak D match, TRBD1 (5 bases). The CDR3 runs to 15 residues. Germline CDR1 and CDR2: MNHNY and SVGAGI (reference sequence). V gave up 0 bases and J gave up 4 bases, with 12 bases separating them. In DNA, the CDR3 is TGTGCCAGCAGTTACTCGAGCCAGGGTGTCACTGAAGCTTTCTTT. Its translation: CASSYSSQGVTEAFF.

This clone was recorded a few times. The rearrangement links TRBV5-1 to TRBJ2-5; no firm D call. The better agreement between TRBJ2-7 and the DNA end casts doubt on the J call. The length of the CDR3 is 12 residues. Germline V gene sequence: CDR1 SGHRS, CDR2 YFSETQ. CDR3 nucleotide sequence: TGCGCCAGCAGCGCCCAAGGACACGAGCAGTACTTC. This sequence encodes CASSAQGHEQYF.

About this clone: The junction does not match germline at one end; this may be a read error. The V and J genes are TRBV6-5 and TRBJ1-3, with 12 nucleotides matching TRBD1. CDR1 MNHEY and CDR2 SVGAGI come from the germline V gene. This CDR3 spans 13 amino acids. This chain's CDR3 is CASSPGQGAIGHF. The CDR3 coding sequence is TGTGCCAGCAGTCCGGGACAGGGGGCGATCGGGCATTTT.

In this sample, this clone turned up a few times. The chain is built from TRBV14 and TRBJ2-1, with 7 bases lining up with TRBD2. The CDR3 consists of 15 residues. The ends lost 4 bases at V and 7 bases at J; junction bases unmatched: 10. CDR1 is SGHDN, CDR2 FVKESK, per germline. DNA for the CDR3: TGTGCCAGCAGCCCACTCCGGGCTAGCGGAAATGAGCAGTTCTTC. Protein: CASSPLRASGNEQFF.

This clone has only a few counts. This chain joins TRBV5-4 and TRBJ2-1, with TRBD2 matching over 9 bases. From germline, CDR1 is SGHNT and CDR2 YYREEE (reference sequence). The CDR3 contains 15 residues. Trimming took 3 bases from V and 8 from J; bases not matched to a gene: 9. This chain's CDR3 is CASSSGLAFNDEQFF. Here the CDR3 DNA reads TGTGCCAGCAGCTCGGGACTAGCCTTTAACGATGAGCAGTTCTTC.

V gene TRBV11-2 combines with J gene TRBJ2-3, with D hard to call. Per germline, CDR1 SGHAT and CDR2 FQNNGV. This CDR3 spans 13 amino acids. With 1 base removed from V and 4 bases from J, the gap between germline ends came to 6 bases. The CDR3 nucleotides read TGTGCCAGCAGCTTAGCGGTCCCAGATACGCAGTATTTT. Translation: CASSLAVPDTQYF.

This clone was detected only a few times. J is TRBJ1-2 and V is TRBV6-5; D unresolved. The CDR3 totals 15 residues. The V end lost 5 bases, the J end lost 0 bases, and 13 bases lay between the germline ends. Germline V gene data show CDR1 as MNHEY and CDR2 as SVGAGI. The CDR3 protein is CASSRYSYSNYGYTF. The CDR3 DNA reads TGTGCCAGCAGTCGATACAGCTACTCTAACTATGGCTACACCTTC.

The CDR3 loop reads CASNPVAADTQYF. CDR3 coding DNA: TGCGCCAGCAACCCGGTAGCAGCAGATACGCAGTATTTT. The rearrangement uses TRBV5-1 and TRBJ2-3, with no clear D. The V end lost 6 bases, the J end lost 4 bases, and 12 bases lay between the germline ends. Germline V gene lookup returns CDR1 SGHRS and CDR2 YFSETQ. The length of the CDR3 is 13 residues.

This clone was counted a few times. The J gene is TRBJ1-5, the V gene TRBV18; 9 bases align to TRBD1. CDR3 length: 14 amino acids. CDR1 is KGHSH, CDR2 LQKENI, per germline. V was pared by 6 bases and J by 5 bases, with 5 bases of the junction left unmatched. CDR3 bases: TGTGCCAGCTCCACGGGACAGGGAGATCAGCCCCAGCATTTT. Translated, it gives CASSTGQGDQPQHF.

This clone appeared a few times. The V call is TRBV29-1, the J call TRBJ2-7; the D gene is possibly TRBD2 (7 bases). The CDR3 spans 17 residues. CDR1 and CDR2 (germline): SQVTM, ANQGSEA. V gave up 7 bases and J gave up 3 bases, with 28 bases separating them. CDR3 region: CSASGGHLREEYYEQYF. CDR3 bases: TGCAGCGCTTCGGGGGGACACCTCAGGGAAGAATACTACGAGCAGTACTTC.

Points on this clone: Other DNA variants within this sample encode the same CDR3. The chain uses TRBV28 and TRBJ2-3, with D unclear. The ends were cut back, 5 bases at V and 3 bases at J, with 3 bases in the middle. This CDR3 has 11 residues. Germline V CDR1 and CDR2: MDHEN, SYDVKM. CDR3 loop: CASSVTDTQYF. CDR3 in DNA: TGTGCCAGCAGTGTAACAGATACGCAGTATTTT. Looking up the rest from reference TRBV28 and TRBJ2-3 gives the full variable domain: DVKVTQSSRYLVKRTGEKVFLECVQDMDHENMFWYRQDPGLGLRLIYFSYDVKMKEKGDIPEGYSVSREKKERFSLILESASTNQTSMYLCASSVTDTQYFGPGTRLTVL.

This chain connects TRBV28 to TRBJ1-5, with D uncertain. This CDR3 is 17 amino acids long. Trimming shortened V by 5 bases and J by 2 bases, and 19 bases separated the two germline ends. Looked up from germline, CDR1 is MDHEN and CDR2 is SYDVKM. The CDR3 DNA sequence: TGTGCCAGCAGTCCCACGACGGACTTCCGTGGCAATCAGCCCCAGCATTTT. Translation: CASSPTTDFRGNQPQHF.

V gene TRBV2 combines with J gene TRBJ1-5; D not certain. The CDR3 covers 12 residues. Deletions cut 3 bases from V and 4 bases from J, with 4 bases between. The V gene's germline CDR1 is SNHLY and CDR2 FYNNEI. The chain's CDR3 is CASSEQNQPQHF. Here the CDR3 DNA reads TGTGCCAGCAGTGAGCAGAATCAGCCCCAGCATTTT.

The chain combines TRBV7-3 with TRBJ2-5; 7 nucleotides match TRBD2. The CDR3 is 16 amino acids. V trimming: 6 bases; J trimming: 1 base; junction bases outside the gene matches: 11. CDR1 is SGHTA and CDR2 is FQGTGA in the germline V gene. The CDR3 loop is CASSPWGGSAQETQYF. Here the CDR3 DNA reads TGTGCCAGCAGTCCCTGGGGAGGGTCGGCCCAAGAGACCCAGTACTTC.

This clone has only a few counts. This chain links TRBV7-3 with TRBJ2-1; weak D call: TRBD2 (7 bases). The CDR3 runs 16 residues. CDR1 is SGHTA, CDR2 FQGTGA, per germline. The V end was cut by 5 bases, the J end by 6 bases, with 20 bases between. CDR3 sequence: CASSRGGGSEGNEQFF. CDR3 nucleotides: TGTGCCAGCAGCCGCGGGGGCGGGAGCGAGGGCAATGAGCAGTTCTTC.

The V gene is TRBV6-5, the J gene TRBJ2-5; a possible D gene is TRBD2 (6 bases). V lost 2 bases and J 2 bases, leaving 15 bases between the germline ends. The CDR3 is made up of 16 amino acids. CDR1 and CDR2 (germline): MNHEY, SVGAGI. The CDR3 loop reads CASSYLQGGQQETQYF. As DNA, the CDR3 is TGTGCCAGCAGTTACCTCCAGGGAGGTCAACAAGAGACCCAGTACTTC.

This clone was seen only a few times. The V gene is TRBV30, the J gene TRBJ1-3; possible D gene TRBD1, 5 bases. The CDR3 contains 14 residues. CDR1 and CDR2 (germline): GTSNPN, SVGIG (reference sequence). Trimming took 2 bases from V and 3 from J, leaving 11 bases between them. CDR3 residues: CAWSLPGGGNTIYF. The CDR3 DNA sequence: TGTGCCTGGAGTCTCCCGGGGGGTGGAAACACCATATATTTT.

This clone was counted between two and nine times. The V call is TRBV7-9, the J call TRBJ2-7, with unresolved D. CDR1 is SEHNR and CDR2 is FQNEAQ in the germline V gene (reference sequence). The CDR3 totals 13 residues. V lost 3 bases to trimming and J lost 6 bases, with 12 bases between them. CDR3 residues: CASSLNYLGEQYF. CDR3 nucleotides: TGTGCCAGCAGCTTGAACTACTTAGGCGAGCAGTACTTC. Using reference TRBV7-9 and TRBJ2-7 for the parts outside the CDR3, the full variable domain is DTGVSQNPRHKITKRGQNVTFRCDPISEHNRLYWYRQTLGQGPEFLTYFQNEAQLEKSRLLSDRFSAERPKGSFSTLEIQRTEQGDSAMYLCASSLNYLGEQYFGPGTRLTVT.

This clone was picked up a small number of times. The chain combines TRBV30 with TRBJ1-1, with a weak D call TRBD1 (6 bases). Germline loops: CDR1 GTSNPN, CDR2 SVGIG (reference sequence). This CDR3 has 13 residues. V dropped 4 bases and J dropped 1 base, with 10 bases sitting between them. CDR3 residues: CAWNGQPNTEAFF. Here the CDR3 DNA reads TGTGCCTGGAACGGACAGCCGAACACTGAAGCTTTCTTT.

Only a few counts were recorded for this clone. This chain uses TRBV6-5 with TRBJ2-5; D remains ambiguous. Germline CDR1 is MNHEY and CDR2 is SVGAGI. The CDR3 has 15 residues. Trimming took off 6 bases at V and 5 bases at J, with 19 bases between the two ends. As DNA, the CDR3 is TGTGCCAGCAGGATCGATAGCTGGAATTGGGAGACCCAGTACTTC. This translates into CASRIDSWNWETQYF.

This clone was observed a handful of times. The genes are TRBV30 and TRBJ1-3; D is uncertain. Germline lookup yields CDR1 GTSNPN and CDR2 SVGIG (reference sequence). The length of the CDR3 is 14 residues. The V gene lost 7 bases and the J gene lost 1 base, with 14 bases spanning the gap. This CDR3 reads CAFIDNSSGNTIYF. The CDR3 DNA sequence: TGTGCCTTCATCGACAACTCTTCTGGAAACACCATATATTTT. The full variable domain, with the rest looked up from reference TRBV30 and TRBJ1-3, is SQTIHQWPATLVQPVGSPLSLECTVEGTSNPNLYWYRQAAGRGLQLLFYSVGIGQISSEVPQNLSASRPQDRQFILSSKKLLLSDSGFYLCAFIDNSSGNTIYFGEGSWLTVV.